This entry concerns a single TCR beta chain. Its antigen is still unknown. Per-base qualities were not stored, and no clone one base away is much larger. This specimen comes from a study of T cell repertoires in ileal Crohn's disease (dated 2019 in TCRdb). For context, the study as a whole: At the time of surgery, roughly 35% of patients were active smokers, and the median duration of disease was 7.9 years. Every patient underwent surgery because of a complication, which was stricturing disease in about 60% and penetrating disease in approximately 40%. A prospective multicentre cohort supplied the 55 to 60 Crohn's disease patients whose TCR repertoires were analysed. A Rutgeerts score higher than i0 was the definition used for endoscopic postoperative recurrence. A total of around 150 mucosal samples from roughly 60 patients were sequenced, with samples obtained at several locations on the surgical specimen and at postoperative endoscopy. Running in parallel with the study was a multicentre cohort set up to find predictors of early endoscopic recurrence following ileocolonic resection. Postoperative therapy was given to about half of the patients, with thiopurines administered to ten to eleven patients and anti-TNF agents administered to approximately 17 patients. Broad study findings and their caveats: Compared with non-smokers, patients who were active smokers at surgery showed a significantly higher proportion of clonal expansions (roughly 24% vs 19%, p=0.02). Only a subgroup of patients, of unstated size, had mucosal CD4 and CD8 T cells sorted and sequenced. More high-frequency clones were carried by sorted CD8 T cells than by CD4 T cells, suggesting that mucosal expansions were mainly CD8. Endoscopic recurrence was linked to a higher percentage of high-frequency clones at surgery, and recurrence occurred in every patient whose clonality exceeded 26.8% (18/57).

Around 0.45 micrograms of biopsy DNA per sample were submitted for commercial TCRB immunosequencing. A two-step, amplification bias-controlled multiplex PCR was used by Adaptive Biotechnology to amplify CDR3 regions from genomic DNA. In the first PCR, primers covered every V and J gene segment, and in the second PCR, barcodes and Illumina adapters were added. An Illumina instrument was used to sequence the CDR3 libraries. The study's own analysis went as follows. The analysis used both the pipelines supplied by the vendor and custom analysis of the raw data in R/Bioconductor with R version 3.3.0. Clonality, which ranges from 0 to 1, was calculated as the inverse of the normalised Shannon entropy across all productive clones. The repertoire share taken up by the top 100 clones defined high-frequency clones, and only clones that passed a 95% confidence test were kept. Overlap between samples was measured with the Morisita-Horn index, while repertoire diversity was measured with the Simpson index. Held by TCRdb, this immuneACCESS table contains in-frame sequences only and omits some clones. Under half of the omission traces to an unresolved V gene where checked; the cause of the rest is unknown. For V, J and clone size, that table is used; D and trimming come from the DNA. This sample gives 15,000 to 20,000 clones in total; under 95% of them show up just once. Roughly 3.4% of the sample is in the top ten clones.

Eligible patients were adults with ileal or ileocolonic Crohn's disease who had an indication for ileocolonic resection. Whole ileal mucosal biopsies were stored frozen at -80°C before DNA extraction. A TRizol-based method was used to extract genomic DNA from the frozen whole biopsies, and the DNA was quantified with a NanoDrop 2000 spectrophotometer. Trimming costs V 1 base and J 3 bases, and their ends lie 6 bases apart. The CDR3 spans 13 residues, from the cysteine through the phenylalanine. Solely the CDR3 DNA is kept, with 39 bases framed from the first base. CDR1 SEHNR and CDR2 FQNEAQ were looked up in the germline V gene (reference sequence).

This chain joins TRBV7-9 to TRBJ1-1, with a tentative D gene TRBD1 over 5 matching bases. The material sequenced was ileal tissue. The source of this sequence is an adult with Crohn's disease. CDR3 region: CASSLGQYTEAFF. The DNA sequence is as follows: TGTGCCAGCAGCTTAGGACAGTACACTGAAGCTTTCTTT.